A single count supports the clone carrying this T cell receptor beta chain. TCRdb analysed the 5' RACE reads with MiXCR anew, one entry per CDR3 protein. The sample has 200,000 to 300,000 distinct CDR3 sequences; approximately 30% are singletons. This record belongs to a study of CD8 T cells in ankylosing spondylitis. With 1 base removed from V and 4 bases from J, the gap between germline ends came to 11 bases. Germline V gene lookup returns CDR1 SGHTA and CDR2 FQGNSA. CDR3 size: 15 residues. This TCR was sampled from a male donor with ankylosing spondylitis or in good health (not recorded which). V and J are TRBV7-2 and TRBJ2-1; tentative D call: TRBD1 (6 bases). The source material was blood, either unsorted or a sorted T cell fraction (not recorded which). For the CDR3, the DNA is TGTGCCAGCAGCTTAGGTACAGGGCAATACAATGAGCAGTTCTTC. Its protein product is CASSLGTGQYNEQFF.